This T cell receptor (beta chain) was captured in a study of beta chain features in type 1 diabetes. General study points: Patients and controls would share equally any PCR tilt toward shorter templates. Shortening that was moderate but significant affected the TCRB CDR3s of Type 1 diabetes patients in all four CD4+ subsets.

Trimming removed 6 bases from V and 12 bases from J, with 15 bases in between. The CDR3 contains 12 residues. The germline V gene has CDR1 MNHEY and CDR2 SVGAGI. Expressed TCRB transcripts were sequenced because the entire RNA isolate underwent reverse transcription. Produced via immunoSEQ multiplex PCR; TCRdb's table is partial and in-frame only. The table lists some 190,000 clones, approximately 8.1% of them singletons. This clone was found a few times. The antigen remains undetermined. The source of this sequence is a woman in her forties with type 1 diabetes. Sequencing input: central memory CD4+ T cells from blood. V usage is TRBV6-5 and J usage is TRBJ1-5; tentative D call: TRBD1 (6 bases). The CDR3 bases are TGTGCCAGCAGCCGGCCGGGGGGCGACCAGCATTTT. This translates into CASSRPGGDQHF.